The 31 T cell receptor beta chains below come from one sample, sequenced in a study of cytomegalovirus exposure and HLA in healthy donors. PCR was performed using 60 Vbeta and 13 Jbeta primers. Repertoires were generated with immunoSEQ multiplex PCR, while TCRdb's copy carries only in-frame clones and drops some. Of about 130,000 clones listed, 77% are singletons. Sequencing was performed on PBMCs. Source of these receptors: a male donor in good health and CMV-seropositive.

The chain combines TRBV5-1 with TRBJ2-2; the match to TRBD2 covers 10 bases. In germline, CDR1 is SGHRS, CDR2 YFSETQ. V gave up 0 bases and J gave up 9 bases; unmatched junction bases: 11. The CDR3 totals 17 residues. This CDR3 reads CASSLASGRAKVRELFF. Here the CDR3 DNA reads TGCGCCAGCAGCTTGGCCAGCGGGAGGGCCAAAGTTCGGGAGCTGTTTTTT.

The V and J genes are TRBV4-1 and TRBJ2-5, with D perhaps TRBD2 (6 bases). TRBJ2-7 explains the end of the DNA better; the J call may be wrong. Germline CDR1 is MGHRA and CDR2 is YSYEKL. The CDR3 is 15 residues long. CDR3: CASSQERGSAYEQYF. The CDR3 DNA sequence: TGCGCCAGCAGCCAAGAGCGGGGCTCCGCCTACGAGCAGTACTTC.

A few counts support this clone. The V and J genes are TRBV25-1 and TRBJ2-7; possibly TRBD2 for D (5 bases). CDR1 is MGHDK, CDR2 SYGVNS, per germline. The V gene lost 6 bases and the J gene lost 0 bases, with 9 bases spanning the gap. The CDR3 is made up of 13 amino acids. The CDR3 protein is CASSRGISYEQYF. The CDR3 DNA follows: TGTGCCAGCAGCCGAGGGATCTCCTACGAGCAGTACTTC.

The chain is built from TRBV7-9 and TRBJ2-1; the match to TRBD2 covers 7 bases. J was trimmed by 0 bases and V by 8 bases; bases with no gene match: 4. The germline V gene has CDR1 SEHNR and CDR2 FQNEAQ (reference sequence). This CDR3 has 14 residues. The DNA for the CDR3 is TGTGCCAGCGACGGGGGGAGCTCCTACAATGAGCAGTTCTTC. Translated: CASDGGSSYNEQFF.

Note on this clone: One junction end disagrees with the germline gene, perhaps due to a read error. The rearrangement links TRBV6-1 to TRBJ2-6; D is perhaps TRBD1 (5 bases). This CDR3 region has 18 residues. Germline CDR1 is MNHNS and CDR2 is SASEGT. CDR3 amino acids: CASSDLSWLTSGANGLTF. Written as DNA, the CDR3 is TGTGCCAGCAGTGATCTATCCTGGCTGACCTCTGGGGCCAACGGCCTGACTTTC.

The rearrangement joins TRBV6-5 to TRBJ2-1; 7 bases align to TRBD2. J was trimmed by 4 bases and V by 2 bases; bases with no gene match: 8. CDR1 and CDR2 (germline): MNHEY, SVGAGI. This CDR3 has 16 amino acids. The CDR3 region has the DNA TGTGCCAGCAGTTACAATAGTCTAGCGGAGTACAATGAGCAGTTCTTC. As protein: CASSYNSLAEYNEQFF.

The chain combines TRBV7-9 with TRBJ2-3, with D uncertain. The CDR3 runs 15 residues. From germline, CDR1 is SEHNR and CDR2 FQNEAQ (reference sequence). V was cut by 5 bases and J by 0 bases, with 12 bases left in between. This CDR3 reads CASSPPQESTDTQYF. CDR3 bases: TGTGCCAGCAGCCCCCCCCAGGAAAGCACAGATACGCAGTATTTT.

The chain combines TRBV20-1 with TRBJ1-2; 9 bases match TRBD1. Trimming removed 6 bases from V and 8 bases from J; junction bases left unmatched: 4. The length of the CDR3 is 11 residues. The V gene's germline CDR1 is DFQATT and CDR2 SNEGSKA (reference sequence). DNA of the CDR3: TGCAGTGCGGGGACAGGGAGCGGCTACACCTTC. It encodes CSAGTGSGYTF.

The V and J genes are TRBV6-6 and TRBJ1-1; TRBD1 agrees at 7 bases. After removal of 7 bases from V and 5 bases from J, the junction contained 4 bases not matched to a gene. The CDR3 totals 12 residues. CDR1 is MNHNY, CDR2 SVGAGI, per germline (reference sequence). In DNA, the CDR3 is TGTGCCAGCACCTACAGGGGAACTGAAGCTTTCTTT. As protein: CASTYRGTEAFF.

This clone showed up just once. The chain carries TRBV28 and TRBJ1-1; D uncertain. The CDR3 spans 14 residues. V lost 3 bases, J lost 4 bases, and 12 bases lay in between. Germline loops: CDR1 MDHEN, CDR2 SYDVKM. The CDR3 DNA follows: TGTGCCAGCAGTTTGGCCTACCCGGGCACTGAAGCTTTCTTT. Amino acids: CASSLAYPGTEAFF.

This clone has more than one count but fewer than ten. The chain employs TRBV18 and TRBJ2-1; TRBD1 might be the D (6 bases). Trimming cost V 5 bases and J 5 bases, with 13 bases left between them. The CDR3 contains 14 residues. CDR1 and CDR2 from the germline V gene are KGHSH and LQKENI. CDR3 amino acids: CASSGVQGNNEQFF. CDR3 DNA: TGTGCCAGCTCAGGGGTACAGGGAAACAATGAGCAGTTCTTC.

As for this clone: A read error may account for a junction end that differs from germline. The rearrangement joins TRBV6-5 to TRBJ2-1, with 7 positions matching TRBD1. The CDR3 length is 15 residues. Looked up from germline, CDR1 is MNHEY and CDR2 is SVGAGI. CDR3 nucleotide sequence: TGTGCCAGCACTTACAGGGGTCCACCTTACAATGAGCAGTTCTTC. It yields the protein CASTYRGPPYNEQFF.

J is TRBJ2-1 and V is TRBV5-1; TRBD1 aligns across 10 bases. The germline gives CDR1 SGHRS, CDR2 YFSETQ. This CDR3 comprises 15 residues. V was clipped by 1 base and J by 4 bases; unmatched bases: 2. CDR3 region: CASSLMGQGYNEQFF. CDR3 nucleotide sequence: TGCGCCAGCAGCTTGATGGGACAGGGGTACAATGAGCAGTTCTTC.

The V call is TRBV6-5, the J call TRBJ2-6, with 7 bases lining up with TRBD2. V was pared by 4 bases and J by 2 bases, with 2 bases of the junction left unmatched. Looked up from germline, CDR1 is MNHEY and CDR2 is SVGAGI. The CDR3 loop spans 15 amino acids. The CDR3, as DNA: TGTGCCAGCAGTTGGGGGGGAACTGGGGCCAACGTCCTGACTTTC. Translation gives CASSWGGTGANVLTF.

V usage is TRBV5-4 and J usage is TRBJ1-1; 8 bases fit TRBD1. CDR1 is SGHNT, CDR2 YYREEE, per germline (reference sequence). This CDR3 has 14 amino acids. Trimming at V came to 6 bases and at J to 5 bases, leaving 9 bases not matched to a gene. The CDR3 DNA reads as TGTGCCAGCACCCCTACAGGGGGAGAAACTGAAGCTTTCTTT. Protein: CASTPTGGETEAFF.

This clone was observed a few times. The V call is TRBV2, the J call TRBJ2-3, with 11 bases that match TRBD2. V shed 8 bases and J 6 bases; nucleotides not matched to a gene: 13. CDR1 SNHLY and CDR2 FYNNEI come from the germline V gene. This CDR3 region has 16 residues. CDR3 bases: TGTGCCAGCGACCCCCTAGCGGGGGGTGGGATGGATACGCAGTATTTT. Translating gives CASDPLAGGGMDTQYF.

This clone appeared once. The chain carries TRBV14 and TRBJ1-4; 10 bases agree with TRBD1. The junction had 4 bases not matched to a gene; V was cut back by 2 bases and J by 7 bases. This CDR3 contains 15 residues. The germline CDR1 and CDR2 sequences are SGHDN and FVKESK. Here the CDR3 reads CASSQRTGGSEKLFF. Here the CDR3 DNA reads TGTGCCAGCAGCCAAAGGACAGGGGGAAGTGAAAAACTGTTTTTT.

J is TRBJ1-2 and V is TRBV6-1, with D possibly being TRBD1 (6 bases). This CDR3 has 15 amino acids. V was pared by 4 bases and J by 2 bases, with 14 bases between. From germline, CDR1 is MNHNS and CDR2 SASEGT. CDR3 sequence: CASSGARGTNYGYTF. The CDR3, as DNA: TGTGCCAGCAGTGGAGCTAGAGGGACAAACTATGGCTACACCTTC.

Only one count was recorded for this clone. The rearrangement uses TRBV2 and TRBJ1-2, with 8 positions matching TRBD1. V lost 7 bases to trimming and J lost 4 bases; unmatched junction nucleotides: 8. CDR1 is SNHLY, CDR2 FYNNEI, per germline. CDR3 length equals 14 residues. The CDR3 nucleotides are TGTGCCAGCATTCAGGGGGCCTTTTCCTATGGCTACACCTTC. This translates into CASIQGAFSYGYTF.

This chain joins TRBV2 and TRBJ2-7; 12 bases agree with TRBD2. V lost 6 bases and J lost 6; bases outside the gene matches: 9. In germline, CDR1 is SNHLY, CDR2 FYNNEI. There are 15 residues in the CDR3. The CDR3 nucleotides read TGTGCCAGCAGACCCCTAGCGGGAGGGCCAGGCGAGCAGTACTTC. This translates into CASRPLAGGPGEQYF.

This clone occurred once. V usage is TRBV11-2 and J usage is TRBJ2-1; D is unclear. V gave up 5 bases and J gave up 3 bases, with 2 bases separating them. Per germline, CDR1 SGHAT and CDR2 FQNNGV. This CDR3 comprises 11 residues. The CDR3, as DNA: TGTGCCAGCAGCCACTACAATGAGCAGTTCTTC. Its translation is CASSHYNEQFF.

The J gene is TRBJ1-1, the V gene TRBV6-5; 9 bases are shared with TRBD1. CDR1 and CDR2 (germline): MNHEY, SVGAGI. V shed 4 bases and J 2 bases; nucleotides not matched to a gene: 5. There are 15 residues in the CDR3. CDR3 in amino acids: CASSSPGQGNTEAFF. Written as DNA, the CDR3 is TGTGCCAGCAGTTCGCCGGGACAGGGCAACACTGAAGCTTTCTTT.

The chain couples TRBV5-1 to TRBJ1-1; D gene unclear. Germline V gene data show CDR1 as SGHRS and CDR2 as YFSETQ. This CDR3 has 15 residues. V was shortened by 0 bases and J by 0 bases, with 9 bases between the two germline ends. CDR3 loop: CASSLGLSMNTEAFF. CDR3 in DNA: TGCGCCAGCAGCTTGGGTTTGTCCATGAACACTGAAGCTTTCTTT. Looking up the rest from reference TRBV5-1 and TRBJ1-1 gives the full variable domain: KAGVTQTPRYLIKTRGQQVTLSCSPISGHRSVSWYQQTPGQGLQFLFEYFSETQRNKGNFPGRFSGRQFSNSRSEMNVSTLELGDSALYLCASSLGLSMNTEAFFGQGTRLTVV.

The gene calls are TRBV2 and TRBJ1-1; no firm D call. CDR1 and CDR2 (germline): SNHLY, FYNNEI. The CDR3 covers 12 residues. Trimming stripped 5 bases from V and 1 base from J, with 5 bases between. The CDR3 DNA sequence: TGTGCCAGCAGTACAGAGAACACTGAAGCTTTCTTT. It codes for CASSTENTEAFF.

The V call is TRBV21-1, the J call TRBJ1-5. TRBV21-1 is classified as a pseudogene. The CDR3 consists of 14 residues. The CDR3 DNA reads TGTGCCAGACTAGGCAGGAACGTCAATCAGCCCCAGCATTTT. Amino acids: CARLGRNVNQPQHF.

The gene calls are TRBV28 and TRBJ1-6; D unclear. The V gene lost 5 bases and the J gene lost 0 bases, with 5 bases spanning the gap. This CDR3 comprises 14 residues. Looked up from germline, CDR1 is MDHEN and CDR2 is SYDVKM. In DNA, the CDR3 is TGTGCCAGCAGTATTAGCTCCTATAATTCACCCCTCCACTTT. It encodes CASSISSYNSPLHF. Complete variable domain (other parts from reference TRBV28 and TRBJ1-6): DVKVTQSSRYLVKRTGEKVFLECVQDMDHENMFWYRQDPGLGLRLIYFSYDVKMKEKGDIPEGYSVSREKKERFSLILESASTNQTSMYLCASSISSYNSPLHFGNGTRLTVT.

The chain joins TRBV13 to TRBJ2-3; 8 bases agree with TRBD1. The CDR3 loop spans 16 amino acids. The V and J ends lost 4 bases and 4 bases, in that order; junction bases with no gene match: 10. Germline V gene data show CDR1 as PRHDT and CDR2 as FYEKMQ (reference sequence). Here the CDR3 DNA reads TGTGCCAGCAGCTCGTGGACAGGGAATAGGGCAGATACGCAGTATTTT. Its translation is CASSSWTGNRADTQYF.

This clone was observed a handful of times. V is TRBV29-1 and J is TRBJ2-2; 8 nucleotides match TRBD1. The V and J ends lost 6 bases and 5 bases, in that order; junction bases with no gene match: 2. The V gene's germline CDR1 is SQVTM and CDR2 ANQGSEA. This CDR3 spans 12 amino acids. The CDR3: CSVYRGTGELFF. The CDR3 coding sequence is TGCAGCGTGTACAGGGGGACCGGGGAGCTGTTTTTT.

J is TRBJ2-7 and V is TRBV4-2, with 8 bases fitting TRBD1. V dropped 0 bases and J dropped 4; count of bases not matched to a gene: 11. The length of the CDR3 is 17 residues. CDR1 LGHNA and CDR2 YNFKEQ come from the germline V gene. DNA of the CDR3: TGTGCCAGCAGCCAAGATGCCAGGCAGGGGGCGGGGTACGAGCAGTACTTC. This codes for CASSQDARQGAGYEQYF.

The chain combines TRBV30 with TRBJ1-3, with D unresolved. V was pared by 0 bases and J by 0 bases, with 15 bases between. This CDR3 contains 17 residues. The V gene's germline CDR1 is GTSNPN and CDR2 SVGIG (reference sequence). CDR3: CAWSVWRSSGSGNTIYF. For the CDR3, the DNA is TGTGCCTGGAGTGTTTGGCGTTCGTCGGGCTCTGGAAACACCATATATTTT. Variable domain in full (rest from reference TRBV30 and TRBJ1-3): SQTIHQWPATLVQPVGSPLSLECTVEGTSNPNLYWYRQAAGRGLQLLFYSVGIGQISSEVPQNLSASRPQDRQFILSSKKLLLSDSGFYLCAWSVWRSSGSGNTIYFGEGSWLTVV.

This clone has a handful of counts. The CDR3 is CASSTGVGRNNEQFF. For the CDR3, the DNA is TGTGCCAGCAGCACAGGGGTGGGAAGGAACAATGAGCAGTTCTTC. This chain connects TRBV11-1 to TRBJ2-1; 7 bases are a match to TRBD1. The CDR3 covers 15 residues. The J segment lost 5 bases and the V segment lost 5 bases, leaving 9 bases of the junction unmatched. The germline CDR1 and CDR2 sequences are SGHAT and FQDESV (reference sequence).